This record looks at one T cell receptor beta chain sequence and its context. These data are taken from a study of blood T cell repertoires in COVID-19. In the study overall: Specimens from acute and convalescent COVID-19 originated in the United States, Italy and Spain.

Libraries were prepared by immunoSEQ multiplex PCR; TCRdb keeps only in-frame clonotypes and omits some of them. The sample carries about 180,000 clones, about 80% recorded once. V dropped 3 bases and J dropped 4; count of bases not matched to a gene: 4. CDR1 and CDR2 (germline): SQVTM, ANQGSEA. This CDR3 contains 13 residues. Allocation to cohorts depended on clinical history reported by the participants. The sample comprised PBMCs or T cells enriched from blood (not recorded which). The chain is built from TRBV29-1 and TRBJ1-2; 8 nucleotides match TRBD1. The receptor comes from a man aged 55 to 70 who had been exposed to COVID-19. The CDR3 loop is CSVETGEVYGYTF. The DNA for the CDR3 is TGCAGCGTTGAGACAGGGGAAGTCTATGGCTACACCTTC. Based on the CDR3 plus reference TRBV29-1 and TRBJ1-2, the full variable domain is SAVISQKPSRDICQRGTSLTIQCQVDSQVTMMFWYRQQPGQSLTLIATANQGSEATYESGFVIDKFPISRPNLTFSTLTVSNMSPEDSSIYLCSVETGEVYGYTFGSGTRLTVV.